This T cell receptor beta chain was recorded in a study of T cells in Graves' hyperthyroidism and ophthalmopathy. Study in general: Peripheral blood draws took place at initial diagnosis, ahead of any treatment. General study findings and limits: Blood also carried most thyroid clonotypes expanded above 0.001.

This clonotype was seen many times. Its antigen is undetermined. This CDR3 is 16 amino acids long. Germline CDR1 is GTSNPN and CDR2 is SVGIG (reference sequence). V was shortened by 0 bases and J by 2 bases, with 14 bases between the two germline ends. Amplified regions were TCR beta CDR3 sequences from RNA transcripts. In the first-round RT-PCR of the TCR CDR3, the HTBI primer set was used. TCRdb fed the multiplex PCR reads into MiXCR, producing one record per CDR3 protein. The sample holds about 700,000 distinct CDR3 sequences, 12% to 15% seen once. V usage is TRBV30 and J usage is TRBJ1-5; TRBD1 is a possible D gene (5 bases). The TCR comes from a young woman with Graves' hyperthyroidism. The sequencing input was blood. The CDR3 region is CAWSVDLIGGNQPQHF. The CDR3 bases are TGTGCCTGGAGTGTAGACCTGATAGGGGGCAATCAGCCCCAGCATTTT.